What follows is one T cell receptor (beta chain) and its context. The assay was immunoSEQ multiplex PCR, and TCRdb's table has in-frame clones only and misses some. The sample contains around 1,900,000 clones, over 85% of which appear only once. These data come from a study of shared clonotypes between healthy human individuals. The naive CD8 population came from CD45RO-negative cells selected for CCR7, without terminally differentiated effector memory CD45RA+ cells. The CDR3 loop spans 16 amino acids. CDR1 is LGHNA, CDR2 YSLEER, per germline. Losses at the gene ends were 2 bases for V and 3 bases for J; bases not matched to a gene: 5.

The V and J genes are TRBV4-3 and TRBJ2-1; 9 bases align to TRBD2. The sequence came from a man between 18 and 35 years old in good health. Some clones in this sample may be carry-over from other donors' samples. Sequences were obtained from naive CD8+ T cells from PBMCs. DNA for the CDR3: TGCGCCAGCAGCCAAAACAGACTAGCGGTCTACAATGAGCAGTTCTTC. This gives the protein CASSQNRLAVYNEQFF.